Listed here are 18 T cell receptor beta chains from one sample, sequenced in a study of CD8+ T cells in alopecia areata. RNA extraction was followed by reverse transcription into cDNA, which acted as the sequencing template. The repertoire was sequenced with immunoSEQ multiplex PCR; TCRdb's copy has only in-frame clones and lacks some. The sample has roughly 65,000 clones; more than 40% are singletons. Sample: CD8+ T cells sorted from blood, taken at week 0. The receptors were sampled from a human donor with alopecia areata.

This chain uses TRBV4-1 with TRBJ2-7, with 7 bases aligning to TRBD2. The CDR3 spans 15 residues. Germline V gene data show CDR1 as MGHRA and CDR2 as YSYEKL. V dropped 3 bases and J dropped 1; count of bases not matched to a gene: 6. CDR3 nucleotide sequence: TGCGCCAGCAGCCAGACCGGGACTACTTCCTACGAGCAGTACTTC. Its protein is CASSQTGTTSYEQYF.

This clone turned up a few times. The chain joins TRBV19 to TRBJ1-1, with D unclear. V lost 4 bases to trimming and J lost 7 bases, with 13 bases between them. The CDR3 extends over 13 amino acids. Germline values: CDR1 LNHDA, CDR2 SQIVND (reference sequence). The CDR3 sequence is CASSTYREHEAFF. The CDR3 DNA follows: TGTGCCAGTAGTACCTACAGAGAACATGAAGCTTTCTTT.

This rearrangement joins TRBV6-5 to TRBJ2-7; 12 bases match TRBD2. Trimming at V came to 6 bases and at J to 5 bases, leaving 5 bases not matched to a gene. CDR1 MNHEY and CDR2 SVGAGI come from the germline V gene. This CDR3 comprises 14 residues. The CDR3 nucleotides are TGTGCCAGCAGCCTAGCGGGAGGGCGAGACGAGCAGTACTTC. Translated, it gives CASSLAGGRDEQYF.

The chain couples TRBV27 to TRBJ2-1; D remains unclear. Looked up from germline, CDR1 is MNHEY and CDR2 is SMNVEV (reference sequence). The CDR3 loop spans 13 amino acids. Deletions cut 2 bases from V and 9 bases from J, with 11 bases between. The CDR3 bases are TGTGCCAGCAGTTTAAGTTCGAGCAGTGAGCAGTTCTTC. Protein: CASSLSSSSEQFF.

The chain links TRBV30 to TRBJ1-5; weak D call: TRBD1 (6 bases). Germline values: CDR1 GTSNPN, CDR2 SVGIG (reference sequence). Deletions cut 4 bases from V and 4 bases from J, with 8 bases between. The CDR3 length is 12 residues. This CDR3 is CAWTQGNQPQHF. CDR3 coding DNA: TGTGCCTGGACCCAGGGGAATCAGCCCCAGCATTTT.

V and J are TRBV27 and TRBJ1-1; D is unclear. The length of the CDR3 is 13 residues. Germline assignment: CDR1 MNHEY and CDR2 SMNVEV (reference sequence). Trimming shortened V by 5 bases and J by 3 bases, and 10 bases separated the two germline ends. CDR3 region: CASSEGWDTEAFF. The CDR3 nucleotides read TGTGCCAGCAGTGAGGGTTGGGACACTGAAGCTTTCTTT.

In this sample, this clone turned up a few times. The J gene is TRBJ1-2, the V gene TRBV29-1; no clear D. The V gene's germline CDR1 is SQVTM and CDR2 ANQGSEA. This CDR3 spans 12 amino acids. Trimming removed 4 bases from V and 4 bases from J, with 10 bases in between. The CDR3 DNA sequence: TGCAGCGTTGTTAAGGAGTCCTATGGCTACACCTTC. Translation gives CSVVKESYGYTF.

J is TRBJ2-5 and V is TRBV14; possibly TRBD1 or TRBD2 for D (5 bases each). This CDR3 has 16 residues. V lost 4 bases and J 3 bases, leaving 18 bases between the germline ends. The germline V gene has CDR1 SGHDN and CDR2 FVKESK. The CDR3 DNA follows: TGTGCCAGCAGCCCCACCCGGGACCCCCGTGAAGAGACCCAGTACTTC. It encodes CASSPTRDPREETQYF.

This clone was detected only a few times. This sequence joins TRBV29-1 and TRBJ1-4; D might be TRBD1 (5 bases). Trimming stripped 7 bases from V and 2 bases from J, with 17 bases between. The CDR3 has 15 residues. Germline V CDR1 and CDR2: SQVTM, ANQGSEA. CDR3 in amino acids: CSAREQAGTNEKLFF. CDR3 coding DNA: TGCAGCGCCAGGGAACAGGCTGGGACTAATGAAAAACTGTTTTTT. Variable domain in full (rest from reference TRBV29-1 and TRBJ1-4): SAVISQKPSRDICQRGTSLTIQCQVDSQVTMMFWYRQQPGQSLTLIATANQGSEATYESGFVIDKFPISRPNLTFSTLTVSNMSPEDSSIYLCSAREQAGTNEKLFFGSGTQLSVL.

This chain joins TRBV9 and TRBJ2-2; TRBD1 or TRBD2 may be the D gene (6 bases each). The CDR3 has 14 amino acids. V shed 2 bases and J shed 4 bases, with 9 bases lying between them. Germline-derived CDR1 and CDR2 are SGDLS and YYNGEE. This CDR3 is CASSVEGGTGELFF. The CDR3 nucleotides read TGTGCCAGCAGCGTGGAGGGGGGCACCGGGGAGCTGTTTTTT.

The V and J genes are TRBV29-1 and TRBJ2-2; D is ambiguous. Germline lookup yields CDR1 SQVTM and CDR2 ANQGSEA. V was shortened by 4 bases and J by 4 bases, with 7 bases between the two germline ends. The CDR3 covers 12 residues. This chain's CDR3 is CSVVGSTGELFF. CDR3 nucleotides: TGCAGCGTTGTCGGATCCACCGGGGAGCTGTTTTTT.

In its sample, this clone was seen a few times. The chain joins TRBV4-2 to TRBJ2-7, with unresolved D. Trimming left V 0 bases short and J 3 bases short, with 12 bases between. This CDR3 comprises 15 residues. Per germline, CDR1 LGHNA and CDR2 YNFKEQ. CDR3 sequence: CASSQESATFYEQYF. In DNA form, the CDR3 reads TGTGCCAGCAGCCAAGAATCGGCTACATTCTACGAGCAGTACTTC.

This clone was detected ten times or more. V gene TRBV19 combines with J gene TRBJ1-1, with 8 nucleotides matching TRBD1. The CDR3 is 14 residues long. The V gene's germline CDR1 is LNHDA and CDR2 SQIVND (reference sequence). Trimming removed 4 bases from V and 7 bases from J; junction bases left unmatched: 8. The CDR3 loop reads CASSTPGQAFEAFF. The DNA for the CDR3 is TGTGCCAGTAGTACTCCGGGACAGGCGTTTGAAGCTTTCTTT.

This chain links TRBV11-2 with TRBJ2-3; 11 bases fit TRBD2. Trimming took 1 base from V and 13 from J; bases not matched to a gene: 10. The CDR3 is made up of 15 amino acids. CDR1 is SGHAT and CDR2 is FQNNGV in the germline V gene. The CDR3 here is CASSLGGTSGRSKYF. The CDR3 bases are TGTGCCAGCAGCTTAGGGGGAACTAGCGGGAGATCTAAGTATTTT.

The rearrangement joins TRBV29-1 to TRBJ2-7; 11 nucleotides line up with TRBD2. Germline CDR1 is SQVTM and CDR2 is ANQGSEA. This CDR3 has 14 residues. V shed 6 bases and J 2 bases; nucleotides not matched to a gene: 6. The CDR3 DNA follows: TGCAGCGTCTTTACTAGCGGGGGTACCTACGAGCAGTACTTC. It specifies CSVFTSGGTYEQYF.

This clone was detected only once. V is TRBV15 and J is TRBJ2-3, with D maybe TRBD2 (6 bases). The CDR3 runs to 15 residues. The germline V and J ends were trimmed by 3 bases and 7 bases, with 17 bases remaining between them. Germline V gene sequence: CDR1 LNHNV, CDR2 YYDKDF (reference sequence). The CDR3 reads CATSSERALTNTQYF. The CDR3 bases are TGTGCCACCAGCAGTGAGCGGGCACTCACGAATACGCAGTATTTT.

A few counts support this clone. The rearrangement uses TRBV6-5 and TRBJ2-1; 7 bases are a match to TRBD2. Germline CDR1 and CDR2: MNHEY and SVGAGI. There are 14 residues in the CDR3. Trimming at V came to 2 bases and at J to 6 bases, leaving 4 bases not matched to a gene. In DNA form, the CDR3 reads TGTGCCAGCAGTTACGGACTAGAAGGCAATGAGCAGTTCTTC. It yields the protein CASSYGLEGNEQFF.

The V gene is TRBV4-1, the J gene TRBJ2-4, with D perhaps given as TRBD1 or TRBD2 (5 bases each). The CDR3 loop spans 17 amino acids. The ends were cut back, 0 bases at V and 8 bases at J, with 20 bases in the middle. The germline V gene encodes CDR1 MGHRA and CDR2 YSYEKL. CDR3 nucleotides: TGCGCCAGCAGCCAAGAGAGGGTGGGCAGGGCCCTGGACATTCAGTACTTC. Encoded protein: CASSQERVGRALDIQYF.